The 23 T cell receptor beta chains given below trace back to one sample, sequenced in a study of shared clonotypes between healthy human individuals. Generated by immunoSEQ multiplex PCR, the TCRdb table keeps only in-frame clones and is missing some. Among approximately 2.3 million clones listed, approximately 95% were seen once. Sequenced input: naive CD4+ T cells from PBMCs. Subset here: CD45RA+ positively selected. The receptors were sampled from a man younger than 30 in good health. Some clones in this sample may be carry-over from other donors' samples.

This clone was counted a single time. The chain uses TRBV5-8 and TRBJ1-2, with D tentatively TRBD1 (5 bases). The CDR3 extends over 16 amino acids. With 4 bases removed from V and 3 bases from J, the gap between germline ends came to 19 bases. Per germline, CDR1 SGHTS and CDR2 YDEGEE. The CDR3 DNA sequence: TGTGCCAGCAGCCTTTTAATGGGGCTAACGCACTATGGCTACACCTTC. It is translated as CASSLLMGLTHYGYTF.

The J gene is TRBJ2-1, the V gene TRBV11-2; D possibly corresponds to TRBD2 (5 bases). Per the germline V gene, CDR1 is SGHAT and CDR2 is FQNNGV. This CDR3 contains 16 residues. The V end was cut by 6 bases, the J end by 0 bases, with 15 bases between. The chain's CDR3 is CASSFLRVGSYNEQFF. The CDR3 DNA is TGTGCCAGCAGTTTCCTGAGGGTGGGCTCCTACAATGAGCAGTTCTTC.

This sequence joins TRBV29-1 and TRBJ1-2; D unresolved. CDR3 length: 12 residues. Trimming took off 4 bases at V and 2 bases at J, with 8 bases between the two ends. From germline, CDR1 is SQVTM and CDR2 ANQGSEA. The CDR3 bases are TGCAGCGTTGTGCCCGTCAACTATGGCTACACCTTC. Residues: CSVVPVNYGYTF.

This clone was found once. The chain is built from TRBV6-5 and TRBJ2-6; 7 nucleotides agree with TRBD1. V was pared by 7 bases and J by 9 bases, with 9 bases of the junction left unmatched. The CDR3 has 14 residues. CDR1 and CDR2 (germline): MNHEY, SVGAGI. CDR3 residues: CASNQRTGSNVLTF. Here the CDR3 DNA reads TGTGCCAGCAACCAACGGACAGGAAGCAACGTCCTGACTTTC.

This clone occurred once. The V gene is TRBV30, the J gene TRBJ2-1; 9 bases align to TRBD2. This CDR3 has 13 residues. J lost 9 bases, V lost 3 bases, and 6 bases had no gene match. Germline V gives CDR1 GTSNPN, CDR2 SVGIG (reference sequence). CDR3 sequence reads: CAWSGTSITEQFF. CDR3 nucleotide sequence: TGTGCCTGGAGCGGGACTAGCATCACTGAGCAGTTCTTC.

The rearrangement uses TRBV11-2 and TRBJ2-7, with 13 bases identical to TRBD2. CDR1 is SGHAT, CDR2 FQNNGV, per germline. The CDR3 length is 15 residues. Trimming removed 3 bases from V and 4 bases from J; junction bases left unmatched: 3. CDR3 in amino acids: CASSFGLAGVYEQYF. The DNA of the CDR3 is TGTGCCAGCAGCTTCGGACTAGCGGGAGTTTACGAGCAGTACTTC.

The V and J genes are TRBV5-4 and TRBJ2-7; the match to TRBD1 covers 10 bases. The CDR3 length is 15 residues. Germline trimming cut 2 bases from V and 6 bases from J; bases unmatched to any gene: 8. The V gene's germline CDR1 is SGHNT and CDR2 YYREEE (reference sequence). The CDR3 bases are TGTGCCAGCAGCTTACCGGGACAGGGGTCTTCCGAGCAGTACTTC. Protein product: CASSLPGQGSSEQYF.

This clone has a single count. The chain combines TRBV11-3 with TRBJ2-3, with 14 positions matching TRBD2. This CDR3 is 16 amino acids long. Germline V gene lookup returns CDR1 SGHNT and CDR2 YENEEA. The J segment lost 7 bases and the V segment lost 5 bases, leaving 8 bases of the junction unmatched. As DNA, the CDR3 is TGTGCCAGCAGCCCCCGGACTAGCGGGAGGCTAAATACGCAGTATTTT. Its protein is CASSPRTSGRLNTQYF.

Here the CDR3 reads CASSDLSRSGNTIYF. In DNA form, the CDR3 reads TGTGCCAGCAGCGACCTTTCGCGCTCTGGAAACACCATATATTTT. The J gene is TRBJ1-3, the V gene TRBV2; D is unclear. V was clipped by 6 bases and J by 0 bases, with 12 bases between them. Germline V gives CDR1 SNHLY, CDR2 FYNNEI. This CDR3 contains 15 residues.

The chain joins TRBV19 to TRBJ2-7; the D gene is possibly TRBD2 (6 bases). CDR1 and CDR2 from the germline V gene are LNHDA and SQIVND (reference sequence). CDR3 length: 12 residues. V was clipped by 2 bases and J by 12 bases, with 14 bases between them. The CDR3 spells CASSILGGFGYF. The CDR3 coding sequence is TGTGCCAGTAGTATACTTGGAGGGTTTGGGTACTTC.

This CDR3 reads CASSASKRGRLNTEAFF. The CDR3 DNA reads TGTGCCAGCAGCGCCAGCAAAAGGGGCAGGCTGAACACTGAAGCTTTCTTT. The genes are TRBV9 and TRBJ1-1; tentatively, D is TRBD1 (5 bases). The V gene lost 3 bases and the J gene lost 0 bases, with 18 bases spanning the gap. This CDR3 is 17 amino acids long. Looked up from germline, CDR1 is SGDLS and CDR2 is YYNGEE. Complete variable domain (other parts from reference TRBV9 and TRBJ1-1): DSGVTQTPKHLITATGQRVTLRCSPRSGDLSVYWYQQSLDQGLQFLIQYYNGEERAKGNILERFSAQQFPDLHSELNLSSLELGDSALYFCASSASKRGRLNTEAFFGQGTRLTVV.

The chain links TRBV7-9 to TRBJ1-1, with 7 bases identical to TRBD1. V was clipped by 4 bases and J by 4 bases; unmatched bases: 9. The germline V gene has CDR1 SEHNR and CDR2 FQNEAQ (reference sequence). The CDR3 loop spans 15 amino acids. CDR3 region: CASSSQGQYGTEAFF. CDR3 DNA: TGTGCCAGCAGCTCGCAGGGACAGTACGGCACTGAAGCTTTCTTT.

CDR3 bases: TGTGCCAGCAGTTTATCGGGACAGGGCAAGCAGTATTTT. Its protein is CASSLSGQGKQYF. This chain links TRBV28 with TRBJ2-3; TRBD1 aligns across 9 bases. V lost 1 base and J lost 11; bases outside the gene matches: 4. CDR1 and CDR2 from the germline V gene are MDHEN and SYDVKM. The CDR3 has 13 amino acids.

V gene TRBV2 combines with J gene TRBJ2-5; D gene uncertain. The ends were cut back, 7 bases at V and 7 bases at J, with 16 bases in the middle. The germline V gene has CDR1 SNHLY and CDR2 FYNNEI. The CDR3 consists of 13 residues. The CDR3 region has the DNA TGTGCCAGCAACCCCGCCCCGTCCGGGACCCAGTACTTC. Encoded protein: CASNPAPSGTQYF.

This rearrangement joins TRBV5-1 to TRBJ2-3; 13 bases align to TRBD2. CDR1 and CDR2 from the germline V gene are SGHRS and YFSETQ. J gave up 0 bases and V 4 bases, and 2 bases lay outside the gene matches. The CDR3 runs 16 residues. This CDR3 reads CASSGGLAGSTDTQYF. The DNA of the CDR3 is TGCGCCAGCAGCGGGGGACTAGCGGGAAGCACAGATACGCAGTATTTT. The full variable domain, rest sourced from reference TRBV5-1 and TRBJ2-3, is KAGVTQTPRYLIKTRGQQVTLSCSPISGHRSVSWYQQTPGQGLQFLFEYFSETQRNKGNFPGRFSGRQFSNSRSEMNVSTLELGDSALYLCASSGGLAGSTDTQYFGPGTRLTVL.

This clone was seen just once. The rearrangement uses TRBV10-3 and TRBJ2-1; 7 bases agree with TRBD2. V gave up 6 bases and J gave up 0 bases; unmatched junction bases: 8. CDR1 is ENHRY, CDR2 SYGVKD, per germline. The CDR3 has 16 residues. In DNA, the CDR3 is TGTGCCATCAGCCAACTAGCGAGTAGCTCCTACAATGAGCAGTTCTTC. Protein product: CAISQLASSSYNEQFF.

The CDR3 region is CASKRLAAQETQYF. Here the CDR3 DNA reads TGTGCCAGCAAGAGACTAGCGGCGCAAGAGACCCAGTACTTC. The chain couples TRBV28 to TRBJ2-5; the match to TRBD2 covers 9 bases. Trimming at V came to 7 bases and at J to 2 bases, leaving 5 bases not matched to a gene. The CDR3 is 14 residues long. The germline gives CDR1 MDHEN, CDR2 SYDVKM.

CDR3 sequence: CASSVRYIPNYGYTF. In nucleotides, the CDR3 is TGTGCCAGCAGTGTTCGGTACATCCCCAACTATGGCTACACCTTC. V is TRBV2 and J is TRBJ1-2, with D uncertain. CDR3 size: 15 residues. Germline lookup yields CDR1 SNHLY and CDR2 FYNNEI. V lost 4 bases and J 2 bases, leaving 14 bases between the germline ends.

The rearrangement joins TRBV13 to TRBJ2-5; maybe TRBD2 (6 bases). V was cut by 5 bases and J by 7 bases, with 17 bases left in between. Looked up from germline, CDR1 is PRHDT and CDR2 is FYEKMQ (reference sequence). This CDR3 has 14 residues. The CDR3 protein is CASSTQGSGGTQYF. In DNA, the CDR3 is TGTGCCAGCAGCACTCAGGGATCCGGGGGGACCCAGTACTTC.

V usage is TRBV28 and J usage is TRBJ1-2, with a possible D match to TRBD1 (5 bases). This CDR3 has 15 amino acids. Per the germline V gene, CDR1 is MDHEN and CDR2 is SYDVKM. V was trimmed by 1 base and J by 5 bases, leaving 14 bases between them. CDR3 DNA sequence: TGTGCCAGCAGTTTATTAGTTGGCGAGGGGTATGGCTACACCTTC. This gives the protein CASSLLVGEGYGYTF.

The genes are TRBV28 and TRBJ2-3; 10 nucleotides agree with TRBD1. The CDR3 extends over 16 amino acids. CDR1 MDHEN and CDR2 SYDVKM come from the germline V gene. J gave up 1 base and V 6 bases, and 7 bases lay outside the gene matches. In DNA form, the CDR3 reads TGTGCCAGCAGGGGGACAGGGGTCATTCGCACAGATACGCAGTATTTT. Residues: CASRGTGVIRTDTQYF.

Remarks on this clone: Other nucleotide sequences in the sample specify the same CDR3. J is TRBJ1-1 and V is TRBV9; D might be TRBD1 (5 bases). This CDR3 contains 14 residues. CDR1 is SGDLS and CDR2 is YYNGEE in the germline V gene. V lost 0 bases and J lost 2, with 8 bases in between. The CDR3: CASSVVQGNTEAFF. The CDR3 nucleotides read TGTGCCAGCAGCGTAGTGCAGGGTAACACTGAAGCTTTCTTT.

DNA for the CDR3: TGCAGCGCCCGACCTGGGGGAGGGGACCAAGAGACCCAGTACTTC. Amino acids: CSARPGGGDQETQYF. This rearrangement joins TRBV29-1 to TRBJ2-5; TRBD2 matches at 7 bases. CDR1 SQVTM and CDR2 ANQGSEA come from the germline V gene. Trimming removed 7 bases from V and 0 bases from J; junction bases left unmatched: 11. The CDR3 has 15 residues.